This is a list of T cell receptor beta chains from one sample in a study of T cell responses to AZD1222 COVID-19 vaccine. The protocol was immunoSEQ multiplex PCR, while the TCRdb copy is restricted to in-frame clones and leaves out a portion. The sample yields 130,000 to 150,000 clones, 85% to 90% seen once. Sequencing was performed on peripheral blood, taken on day 0 of AZD1222 vaccination. These receptors were taken from an adult in good health. The CDR3 runs from the conserved cysteine through the conserved F or W. D genes are given only for firm matches. Only some rows state a clone size, as once, few, many or a class for expanded clones.

TRBJ2-5,.,TRBV18,TRBD1,CASSPQSRDRQRRETQYF,TGTGCCAGCTCACCGCAGTCCCGGGACAGGCAACGGAGGGAGACCCAGTACTTC
TRBJ2-1,.,TRBV6-5,.,CASSLLFRGLGEQFF,TGTGCCAGCAGTTTACTCTTTCGCGGCTTAGGTGAGCAGTTCTTC
TRBJ2-7,.,TRBV5-6,TRBD1,CASSFGQGSEQYF,TGTGCCAGCAGCTTTGGACAGGGTAGCGAGCAGTACTTC
TRBJ1-2,.,TRBV28,.,CASSPLGGAGDYGYTF,TGTGCCAGCAGTCCCTTGGGGGGGGCGGGCGACTATGGCTACACCTTC
TRBJ2-7,once,TRBV19,TRBD2,CASSTIAGVYEQYF,TGTGCCAGTAGTACCATAGCGGGAGTCTACGAGCAGTACTTC
TRBJ2-2,once,TRBV5-4,.,CASSFGPSSPNTGELFF,TGTGCCAGCAGCTTTGGCCCCAGTTCACCGAACACCGGGGAGCTGTTTTTT
TRBJ2-7,.,TRBV12-5,TRBD1,CASGTIPGQGAGEQYF,TGTGCTAGTGGTACTATTCCGGGACAGGGGGCCGGCGAGCAGTACTTC
TRBJ2-5,.,TRBV7-2,.,CASSPLSPRETQYF,TGTGCCAGCAGCCCCCTGAGCCCTCGGGAGACCCAGTACTTC
TRBJ2-5,.,TRBV9,.,CASSVAAGSLQETQYF,TGTGCCAGCAGCGTAGCTGCAGGTTCACTACAAGAGACCCAGTACTTC
TRBJ2-3,.,TRBV10-1,TRBD2,CASSESMGSGTTDTQYF,TGCGCCAGCAGTGAGTCGATGGGTAGCGGGACCACAGATACGCAGTATTTT
TRBJ2-1,.,TRBV4-2,.,CASSQDLTSNEQFF,TGTGCCAGCAGCCAAGACCTCACTAGCAATGAGCAGTTCTTC
TRBJ1-4,.,TRBV7-9,.,CASSATWDGPTNEKLFF,TGTGCCAGCAGCGCCACTTGGGACGGCCCAACTAATGAAAAACTGTTTTTT
TRBJ1-1,.,TRBV20-1,.,CSASGGATEAFF,TGCAGTGCTAGTGGGGGGGCCACTGAAGCTTTCTTT
TRBJ1-2,.,TRBV7-3,.,CASSSGPSLRSGYTF,TGTGCCAGCAGCTCCGGACCTAGCTTAAGGAGCGGCTACACCTTC
TRBJ1-1,.,TRBV7-3,.,CASSLYPENTEAFF,TGTGCCAGCAGCTTATATCCAGAGAACACTGAAGCTTTCTTT
TRBJ2-1,.,TRBV3-1/TRBV3-2,.,CASSRPSSAHNEQFF,TGTGCCAGCAGCCGACCTAGTTCCGCCCACAATGAGCAGTTCTTC
TRBJ1-5,once,TRBV10-3,.,CAISEGARGSNQPQHF,TGTGCCATCAGTGAGGGGGCGCGTGGTAGCAATCAGCCCCAGCATTTT